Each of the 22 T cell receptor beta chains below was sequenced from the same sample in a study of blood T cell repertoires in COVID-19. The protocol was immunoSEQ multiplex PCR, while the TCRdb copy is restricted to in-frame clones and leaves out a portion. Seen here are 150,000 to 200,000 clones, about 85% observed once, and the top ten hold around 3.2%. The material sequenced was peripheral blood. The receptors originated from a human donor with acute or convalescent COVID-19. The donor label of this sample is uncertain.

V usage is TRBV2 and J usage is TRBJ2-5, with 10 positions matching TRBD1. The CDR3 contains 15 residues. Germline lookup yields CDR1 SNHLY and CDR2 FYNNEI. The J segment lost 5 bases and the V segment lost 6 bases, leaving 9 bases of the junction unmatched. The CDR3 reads CASSRDRGYMETQYF. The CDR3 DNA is TGTGCCAGCAGCAGGGACAGGGGCTATATGGAGACCCAGTACTTC. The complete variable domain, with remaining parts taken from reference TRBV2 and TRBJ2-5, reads EPEVTQTPSHQVTQMGQEVILRCVPISNHLYFYWYRQILGQKVEFLVSFYNNEISEKSEIFDDQFSVERPDGSNFTLKIRSTKLEDSAMYFCASSRDRGYMETQYFGPGTRLLVL.

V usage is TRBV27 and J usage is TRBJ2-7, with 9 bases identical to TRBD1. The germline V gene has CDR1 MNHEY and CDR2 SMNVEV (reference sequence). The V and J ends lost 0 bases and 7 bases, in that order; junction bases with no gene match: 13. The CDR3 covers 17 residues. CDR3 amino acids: CASSLSSVDRGVREQYF. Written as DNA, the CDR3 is TGTGCCAGCAGTTTATCGTCAGTCGACAGGGGGGTTAGGGAGCAGTACTTC.

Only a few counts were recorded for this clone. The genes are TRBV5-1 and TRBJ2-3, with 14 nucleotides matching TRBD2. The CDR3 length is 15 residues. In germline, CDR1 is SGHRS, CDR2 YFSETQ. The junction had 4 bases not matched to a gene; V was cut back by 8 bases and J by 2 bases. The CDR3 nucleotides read TGCGCCAGTGGACTAGCGGGGGGCTACACAGATACGCAGTATTTT. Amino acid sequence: CASGLAGGYTDTQYF.

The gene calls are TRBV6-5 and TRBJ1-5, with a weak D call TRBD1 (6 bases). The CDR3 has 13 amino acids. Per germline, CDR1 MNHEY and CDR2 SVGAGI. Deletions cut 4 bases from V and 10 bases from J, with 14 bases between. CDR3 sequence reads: CASSLDSPQPQHF. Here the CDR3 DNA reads TGTGCCAGCAGTTTGGACAGCCCTCAACCCCAGCATTTT.

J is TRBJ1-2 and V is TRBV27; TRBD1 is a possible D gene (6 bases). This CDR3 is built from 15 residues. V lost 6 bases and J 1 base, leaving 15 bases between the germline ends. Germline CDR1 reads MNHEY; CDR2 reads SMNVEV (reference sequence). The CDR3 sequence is CASRETGHFNYGYTF. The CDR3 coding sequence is TGTGCCAGCAGGGAAACAGGGCATTTTAACTATGGCTACACCTTC.

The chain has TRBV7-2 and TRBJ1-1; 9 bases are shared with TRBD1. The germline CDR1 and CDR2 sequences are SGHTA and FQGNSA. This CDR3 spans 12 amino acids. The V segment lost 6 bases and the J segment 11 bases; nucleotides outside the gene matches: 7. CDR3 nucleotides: TGTGCCAGCAGTCTACAGGGGGCGCGGGCTTTCTTT. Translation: CASSLQGARAFF.

The CDR3 sequence is CASSWGGSTDTQYF. For the CDR3, the DNA is TGTGCCAGCTCCTGGGGGGGAAGCACAGATACGCAGTATTTT. This chain links TRBV18 with TRBJ2-3, with 7 bases fitting TRBD2. The CDR3 is 14 amino acids. The J segment lost 0 bases and the V segment lost 6 bases, leaving 3 bases of the junction unmatched. Per germline, CDR1 KGHSH and CDR2 LQKENI.

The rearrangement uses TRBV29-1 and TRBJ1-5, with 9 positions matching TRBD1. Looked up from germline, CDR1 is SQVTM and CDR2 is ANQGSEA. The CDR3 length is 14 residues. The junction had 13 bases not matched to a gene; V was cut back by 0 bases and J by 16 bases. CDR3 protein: CSVEDLRGRTGAHF. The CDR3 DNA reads TGCAGCGTTGAAGATCTTCGTGGTAGGACAGGGGCCCATTTT.

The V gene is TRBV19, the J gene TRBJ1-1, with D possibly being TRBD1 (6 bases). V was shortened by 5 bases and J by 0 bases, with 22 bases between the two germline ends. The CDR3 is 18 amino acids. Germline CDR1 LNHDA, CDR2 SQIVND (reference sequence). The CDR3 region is CASSLTLTGSNMNTEAFF. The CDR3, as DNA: TGTGCCAGTAGTCTAACGTTGACAGGTTCTAACATGAACACTGAAGCTTTCTTT.

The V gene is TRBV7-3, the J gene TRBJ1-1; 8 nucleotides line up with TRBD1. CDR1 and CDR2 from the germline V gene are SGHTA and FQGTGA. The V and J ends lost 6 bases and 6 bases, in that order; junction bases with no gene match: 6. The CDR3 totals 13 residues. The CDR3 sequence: CASSRQGRAEAFF. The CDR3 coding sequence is TGTGCCAGCAGTCGACAGGGGCGCGCTGAAGCTTTCTTT.

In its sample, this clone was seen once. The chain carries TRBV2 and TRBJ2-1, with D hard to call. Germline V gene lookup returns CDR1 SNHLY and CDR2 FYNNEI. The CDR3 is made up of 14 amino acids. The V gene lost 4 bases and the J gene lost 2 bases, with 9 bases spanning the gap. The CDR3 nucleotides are TGTGCCAGCAGTGGGATTCGGGCCTACAATGAGCAGTTCTTC. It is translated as CASSGIRAYNEQFF.

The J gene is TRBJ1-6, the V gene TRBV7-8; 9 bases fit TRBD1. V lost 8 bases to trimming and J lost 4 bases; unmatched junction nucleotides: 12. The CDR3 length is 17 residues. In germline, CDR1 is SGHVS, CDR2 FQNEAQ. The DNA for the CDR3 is TGTGCCAGCCACCGGGACAGGGCCATTTATTATAATTCACCCCTCCACTTT. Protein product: CASHRDRAIYYNSPLHF.

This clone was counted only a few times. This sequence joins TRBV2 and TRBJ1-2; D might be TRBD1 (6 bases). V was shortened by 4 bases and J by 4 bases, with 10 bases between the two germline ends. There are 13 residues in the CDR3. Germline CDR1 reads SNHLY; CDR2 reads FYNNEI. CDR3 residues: CASSGEGVYGYTF. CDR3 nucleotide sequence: TGTGCCAGCAGTGGCGAGGGGGTCTATGGCTACACCTTC.

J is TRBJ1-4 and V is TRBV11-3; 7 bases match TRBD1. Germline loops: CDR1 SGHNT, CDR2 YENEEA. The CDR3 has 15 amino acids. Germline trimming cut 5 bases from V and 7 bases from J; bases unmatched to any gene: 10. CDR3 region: CASSIFTGAGEKLFF. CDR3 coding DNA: TGTGCCAGCAGCATCTTCACAGGGGCGGGTGAAAAACTGTTTTTT.

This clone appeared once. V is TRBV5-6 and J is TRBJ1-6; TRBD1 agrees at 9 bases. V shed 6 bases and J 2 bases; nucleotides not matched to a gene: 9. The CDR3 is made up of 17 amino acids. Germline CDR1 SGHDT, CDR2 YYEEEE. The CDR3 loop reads CASKPWTGVTYNSPLHF. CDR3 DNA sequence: TGTGCCAGCAAGCCCTGGACAGGGGTCACCTATAATTCACCCCTCCACTTT.

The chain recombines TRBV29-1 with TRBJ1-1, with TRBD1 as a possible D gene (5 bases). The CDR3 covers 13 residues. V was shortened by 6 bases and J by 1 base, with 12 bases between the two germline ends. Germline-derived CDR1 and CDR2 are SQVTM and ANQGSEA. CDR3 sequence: CSVIRVGNTEAFF. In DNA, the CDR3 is TGCAGCGTGATCAGGGTTGGGAACACTGAAGCTTTCTTT.

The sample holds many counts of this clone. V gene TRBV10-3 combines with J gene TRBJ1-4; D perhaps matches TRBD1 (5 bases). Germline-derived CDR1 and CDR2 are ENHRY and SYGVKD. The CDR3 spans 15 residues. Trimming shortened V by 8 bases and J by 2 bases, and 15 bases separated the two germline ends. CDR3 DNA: TGTGCCATCTCTCAAGCAGGGAGGACTAATGAAAAACTGTTTTTT. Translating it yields CAISQAGRTNEKLFF.

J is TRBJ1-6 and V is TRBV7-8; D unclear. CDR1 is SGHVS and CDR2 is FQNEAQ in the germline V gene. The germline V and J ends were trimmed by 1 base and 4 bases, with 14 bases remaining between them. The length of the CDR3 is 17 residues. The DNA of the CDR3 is TGTGCCAGCAGCTTAGGAGGGTGGACGGAGTATAATTCACCCCTCCACTTT. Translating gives CASSLGGWTEYNSPLHF.

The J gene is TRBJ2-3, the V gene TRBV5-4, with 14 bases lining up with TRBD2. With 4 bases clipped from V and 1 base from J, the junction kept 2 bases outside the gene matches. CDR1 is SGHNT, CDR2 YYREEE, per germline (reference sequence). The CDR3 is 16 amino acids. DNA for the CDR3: TGTGCCAGCAGCGCGGGACTAGCGGGGGGCACAGATACGCAGTATTTT. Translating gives CASSAGLAGGTDTQYF.

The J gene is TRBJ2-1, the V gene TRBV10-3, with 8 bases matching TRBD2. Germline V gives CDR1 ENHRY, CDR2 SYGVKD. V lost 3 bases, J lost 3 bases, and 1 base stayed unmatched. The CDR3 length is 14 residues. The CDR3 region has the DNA TGTGCCATCAGTGATAGCGGGGTCTACAATGAGCAGTTCTTC. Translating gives CAISDSGVYNEQFF.

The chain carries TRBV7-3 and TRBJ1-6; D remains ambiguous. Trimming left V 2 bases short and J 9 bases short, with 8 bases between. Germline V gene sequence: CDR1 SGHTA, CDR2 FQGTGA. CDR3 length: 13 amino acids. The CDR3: CASSLVESSPLHF. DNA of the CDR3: TGTGCCAGCAGCTTAGTAGAGAGTTCACCCCTCCACTTT.

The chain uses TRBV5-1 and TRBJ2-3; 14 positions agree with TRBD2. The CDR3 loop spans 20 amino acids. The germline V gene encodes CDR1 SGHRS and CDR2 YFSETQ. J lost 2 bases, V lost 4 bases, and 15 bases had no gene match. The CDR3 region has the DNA TGCGCCAGCAGCCCGCGCTCACGACTAGCGGGGGGGCGGATCACAGATACGCAGTATTTT. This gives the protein CASSPRSRLAGGRITDTQYF.